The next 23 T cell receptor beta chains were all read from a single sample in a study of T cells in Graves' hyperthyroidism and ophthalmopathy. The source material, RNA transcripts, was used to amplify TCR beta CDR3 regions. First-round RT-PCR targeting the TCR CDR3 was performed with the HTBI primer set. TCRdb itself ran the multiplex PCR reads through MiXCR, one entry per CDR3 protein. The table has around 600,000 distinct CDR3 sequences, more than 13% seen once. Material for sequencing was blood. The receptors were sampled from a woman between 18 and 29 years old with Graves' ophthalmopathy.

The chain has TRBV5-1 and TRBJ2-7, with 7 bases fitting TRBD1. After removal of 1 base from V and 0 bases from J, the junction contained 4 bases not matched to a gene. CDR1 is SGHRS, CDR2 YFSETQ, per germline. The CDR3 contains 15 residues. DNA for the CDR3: TGCGCCAGCAGCTTGCTAGGGGGCGCCTCCTACGAGCAGTACTTC. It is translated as CASSLLGGASYEQYF.

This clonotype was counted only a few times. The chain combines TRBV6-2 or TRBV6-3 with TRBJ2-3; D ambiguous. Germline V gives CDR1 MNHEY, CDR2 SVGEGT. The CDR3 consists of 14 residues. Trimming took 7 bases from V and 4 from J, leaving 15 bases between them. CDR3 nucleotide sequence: TGTGCCAGCACCGACCCTCCTGGGCCAGATACGCAGTATTTT. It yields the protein CASTDPPGPDTQYF.

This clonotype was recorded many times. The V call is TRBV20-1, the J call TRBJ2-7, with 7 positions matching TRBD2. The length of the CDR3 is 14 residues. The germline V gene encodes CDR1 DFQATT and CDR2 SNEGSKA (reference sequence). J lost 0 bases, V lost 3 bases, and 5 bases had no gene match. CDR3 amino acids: CSASSASGSYEQYF. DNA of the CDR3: TGCAGTGCTAGCTCTGCTAGCGGCTCCTACGAGCAGTACTTC.

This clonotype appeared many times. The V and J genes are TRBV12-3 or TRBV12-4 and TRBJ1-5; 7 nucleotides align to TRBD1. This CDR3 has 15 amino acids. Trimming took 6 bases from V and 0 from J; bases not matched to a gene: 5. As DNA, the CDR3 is TGTGCCAGCAGAAACAGGGGATATAGCAATCAGCCCCAGCATTTT. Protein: CASRNRGYSNQPQHF.

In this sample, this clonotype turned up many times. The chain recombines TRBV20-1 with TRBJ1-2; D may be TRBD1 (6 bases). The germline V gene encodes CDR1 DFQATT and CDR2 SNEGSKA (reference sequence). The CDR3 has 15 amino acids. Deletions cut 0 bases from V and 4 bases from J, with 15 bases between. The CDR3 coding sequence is TGCAGTGCTAGAGATCAAGGGGGATCAGGCTATGGCTACACCTTC. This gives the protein CSARDQGGSGYGYTF.

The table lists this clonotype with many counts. The CDR3 loop reads CASSLMGRGGSYNEQFF. The CDR3 DNA follows: TGTGCCAGCAGCCTGATGGGGAGGGGAGGCTCCTACAATGAGCAGTTCTTC. This chain joins TRBV5-5 and TRBJ2-1; 7 nucleotides line up with TRBD2. Germline trimming cut 4 bases from V and 0 bases from J; bases unmatched to any gene: 10. The CDR3 runs to 17 residues. In germline, CDR1 is SGHKS, CDR2 YYEKEE (reference sequence).

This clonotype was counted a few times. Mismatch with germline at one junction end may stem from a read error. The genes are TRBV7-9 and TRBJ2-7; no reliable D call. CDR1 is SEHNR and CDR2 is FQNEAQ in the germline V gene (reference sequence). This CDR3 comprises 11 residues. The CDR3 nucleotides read TGTGCCGGCAGCCCCTTCGACGAGCAGTACTTC. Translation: CAGSPFDEQYF.

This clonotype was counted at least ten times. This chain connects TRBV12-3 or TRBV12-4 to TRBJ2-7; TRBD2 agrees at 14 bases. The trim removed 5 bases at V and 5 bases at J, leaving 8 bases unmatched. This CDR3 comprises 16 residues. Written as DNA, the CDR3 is TGTGCCAGCAGTGCCGGGACTAGCGGGAGTTTAGACGAGCAGTACTTC. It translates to CASSAGTSGSLDEQYF.

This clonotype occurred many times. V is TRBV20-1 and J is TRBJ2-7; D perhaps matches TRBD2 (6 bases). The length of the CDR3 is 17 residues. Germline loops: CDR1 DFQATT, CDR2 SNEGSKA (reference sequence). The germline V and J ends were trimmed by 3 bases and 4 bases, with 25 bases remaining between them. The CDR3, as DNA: TGCAGTGCTAGGGGGACGGGAGCCCGGGCCGCTCGGTACGAGCAGTACTTC. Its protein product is CSARGTGARAARYEQYF.

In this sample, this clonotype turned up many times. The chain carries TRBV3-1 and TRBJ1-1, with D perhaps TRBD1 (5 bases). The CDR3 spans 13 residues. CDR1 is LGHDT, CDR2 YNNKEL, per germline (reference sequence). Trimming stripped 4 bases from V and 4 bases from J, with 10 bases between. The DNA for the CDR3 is TGTGCCAGCAGCCCTTGGGGGGGCACTGAAGCTTTCTTT. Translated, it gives CASSPWGGTEAFF.

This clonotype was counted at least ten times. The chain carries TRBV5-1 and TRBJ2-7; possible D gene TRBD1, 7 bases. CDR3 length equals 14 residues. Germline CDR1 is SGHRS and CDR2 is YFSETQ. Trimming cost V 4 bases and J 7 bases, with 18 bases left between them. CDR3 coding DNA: TGCGCCAGCAGCGACGTCTCGGCAGGGGGGGAGCAGTACTTC. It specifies CASSDVSAGGEQYF. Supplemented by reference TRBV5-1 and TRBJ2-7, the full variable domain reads KAGVTQTPRYLIKTRGQQVTLSCSPISGHRSVSWYQQTPGQGLQFLFEYFSETQRNKGNFPGRFSGRQFSNSRSEMNVSTLELGDSALYLCASSDVSAGGEQYFGPGTRLTVT.

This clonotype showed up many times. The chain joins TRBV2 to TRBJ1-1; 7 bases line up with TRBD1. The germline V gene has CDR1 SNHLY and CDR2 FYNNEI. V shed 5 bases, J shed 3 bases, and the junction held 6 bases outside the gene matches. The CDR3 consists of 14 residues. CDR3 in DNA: TGTGCCAGCAGTCTACAGGGGACGTACACTGAAGCTTTCTTT. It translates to CASSLQGTYTEAFF.

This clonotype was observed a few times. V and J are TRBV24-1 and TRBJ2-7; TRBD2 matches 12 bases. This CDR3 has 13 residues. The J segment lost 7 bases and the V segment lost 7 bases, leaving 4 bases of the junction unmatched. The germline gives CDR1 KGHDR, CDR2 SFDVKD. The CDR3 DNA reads TGTGCCACCAGCCGGACTAGCGGGAAAGAGCAGTACTTC. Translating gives CATSRTSGKEQYF.

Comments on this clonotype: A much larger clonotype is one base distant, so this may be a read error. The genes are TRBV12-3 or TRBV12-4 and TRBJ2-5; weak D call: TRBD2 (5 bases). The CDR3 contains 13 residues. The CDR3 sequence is CATSFRGQETQYF. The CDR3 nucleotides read TGTGCCACCAGTTTCCGAGGGCAAGAGACCCAGTACTTC.

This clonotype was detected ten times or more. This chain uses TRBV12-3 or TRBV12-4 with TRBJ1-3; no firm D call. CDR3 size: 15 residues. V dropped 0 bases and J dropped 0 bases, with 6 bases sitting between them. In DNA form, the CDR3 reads TGTGCCAGCAGTTTAGCCGGGAGCTCTGGAAACACCATATATTTT. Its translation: CASSLAGSSGNTIYF.

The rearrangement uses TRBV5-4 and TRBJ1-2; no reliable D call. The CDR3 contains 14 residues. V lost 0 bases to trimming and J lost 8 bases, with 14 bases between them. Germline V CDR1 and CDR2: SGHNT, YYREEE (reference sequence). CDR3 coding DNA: TGTGCCAGCAGCTTGGCTTGGACGGGTGGCGGCTACACCTTC. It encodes CASSLAWTGGGYTF.

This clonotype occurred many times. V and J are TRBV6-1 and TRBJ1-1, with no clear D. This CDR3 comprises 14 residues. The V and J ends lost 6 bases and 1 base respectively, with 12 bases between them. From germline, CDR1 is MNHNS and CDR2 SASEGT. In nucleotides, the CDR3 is TGTGCCAGCAGCCGACGGACGGCGAACACTGAAGCTTTCTTT. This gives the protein CASSRRTANTEAFF.

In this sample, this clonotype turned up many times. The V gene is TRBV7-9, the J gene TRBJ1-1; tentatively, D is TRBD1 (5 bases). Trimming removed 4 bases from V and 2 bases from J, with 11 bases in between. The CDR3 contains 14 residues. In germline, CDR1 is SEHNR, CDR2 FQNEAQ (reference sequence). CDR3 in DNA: TGTGCCAGCAGCTCCTGGGACTTTAACACTGAAGCTTTCTTT. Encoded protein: CASSSWDFNTEAFF.

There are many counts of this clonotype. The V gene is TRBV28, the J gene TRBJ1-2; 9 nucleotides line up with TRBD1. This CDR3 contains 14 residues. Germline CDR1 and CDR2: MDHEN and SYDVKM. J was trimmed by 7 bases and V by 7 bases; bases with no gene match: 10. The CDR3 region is CASNFGDRAFGYTF. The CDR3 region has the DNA TGTGCCAGCAACTTTGGGGACAGGGCCTTTGGCTACACCTTC.

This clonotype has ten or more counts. CDR3 in amino acids: CASSPLGIYNEQFF. The CDR3 coding sequence is TGTGCCAGCAGTCCCCTTGGCATCTACAATGAGCAGTTCTTC. This chain connects TRBV12-3 or TRBV12-4 to TRBJ2-1; D not resolved. V lost 5 bases and J lost 3, with 11 bases in between. The CDR3 is 14 residues long.

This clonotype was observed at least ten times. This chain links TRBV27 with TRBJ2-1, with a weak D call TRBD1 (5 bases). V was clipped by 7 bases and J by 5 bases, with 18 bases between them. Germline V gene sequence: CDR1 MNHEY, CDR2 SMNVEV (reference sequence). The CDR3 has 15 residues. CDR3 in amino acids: CASTTGPQEDNEQFF. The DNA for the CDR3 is TGTGCCAGCACCACAGGACCTCAAGAGGACAATGAGCAGTTCTTC.

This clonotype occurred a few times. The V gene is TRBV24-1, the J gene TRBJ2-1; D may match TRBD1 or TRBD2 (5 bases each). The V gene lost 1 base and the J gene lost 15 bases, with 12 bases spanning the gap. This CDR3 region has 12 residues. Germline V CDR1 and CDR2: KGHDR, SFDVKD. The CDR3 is CATSDFTGPRFF. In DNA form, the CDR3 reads TGTGCCACCAGTGATTTCACGGGACCTCGGTTCTTC.

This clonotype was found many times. CDR3 coding DNA: TGTGCCAGCAGCCAAGTTCGCAGGGGGAACCAAGAGACCCAGTACTTC. Amino acid sequence: CASSQVRRGNQETQYF. The genes are TRBV3-1 and TRBJ2-5, with 7 bases lining up with TRBD1. This CDR3 spans 16 amino acids. V trimming: 1 base; J trimming: 0 bases; junction bases outside the gene matches: 5. The V gene's germline CDR1 is LGHDT and CDR2 YNNKEL (reference sequence).